This is a list of T cell receptor beta chains from one sample in a study of molecular identifiers for immune sequencing clone quantification. Each CDR3 protein is one row after TCRdb ran MiXCR on the PCR reads. The sample lists roughly 90,000 distinct CDR3 sequences, 20% to 30% occurring once. Input material: naive CD8+ T cells from blood, with Jurkat cell RNA spiked in. The receptors shown here come from a human donor in good health. Some libraries in this study had Jurkat cell RNA spiked in. Each CDR3 is given with its conserved first and last residue. Fields, in order: V gene, J gene, D gene, clone size, CDR3 DNA, CDR3 protein. D genes are given only for firm matches. Clone size, where shown, is once, few, many, or a class for clones that have expanded.

TRBV6-5,TRBJ2-3,.,many,TGTGCCAGCAGCCGCGTCGGGAGTAGCGGTTACACAGATACGCAGTATTTT,CASSRVGSSGYTDTQYF
TRBV4-1,TRBJ2-7,.,many,TGCGCCAGCAGCCAAGGGACAGTATCCTACGAGCAGTACTTC,CASSQGTVSYEQYF
TRBV28,TRBJ2-5,.,.,TGTGCCAGCAGTTTAGAAGGCCGCCAAGAGACCCGGTACTTC,CASSLEGRQETRYF
TRBV13,TRBJ2-2,TRBD1,many,TGTGCCAGCAGTTCGGGACAGCAGACCGGGGAGCTGTTTTTT,CASSSGQQTGELFF
TRBV7-9,TRBJ2-3,.,many,TGTGCCAGCAGCAACGGACTAGAAGGGGGCGATACGCAGTATTTT,CASSNGLEGGDTQYF
TRBV4-3,TRBJ2-3,TRBD2,.,TGCGCCAGCAGCCAAGAGACTAGCGTTGGTACGCAGTATTTT,CASSQETSVGTQYF
TRBV12-3/TRBV12-4,TRBJ2-2,TRBD2,few,TGTGCCAGCAGTTTCCGCGGGAGCGGGACCGGGGAGCTGTTTTTT,CASSFRGSGTGELFF
TRBV7-6,TRBJ1-1,.,many,TGTGCCAGCAGCTTATCTGGGGTCACTGAAGCTTTCTTT,CASSLSGVTEAFF
TRBV29-1,TRBJ1-1,.,.,TGCAGCGCTGAAACAGGGTTGTACACTGAAGCTTTCTTT,CSAETGLYTEAFF
TRBV5-1,TRBJ2-1,.,many,TGCGCCAGCAGCTCCGGGGTTGAGCAGTTCTTC,CASSSGVEQFF
TRBV28,TRBJ2-5,TRBD2,few,TGTGCCAGCTCCCCGGACGGGGGGGAGACCCAGTACTTC,CASSPDGGETQYF
TRBV5-4,TRBJ2-7,TRBD1,many,TGTGCCAGCAGCTTGGGGCCGGGACAGAGTTCCTACGAGCAGTACTTC,CASSLGPGQSSYEQYF
TRBV5-5,TRBJ1-6,TRBD1,many,TGTGCCAGCAGCTTGGGGACAGGCAATCCACCCCTCCACTTT,CASSLGTGNPPLHF
TRBV28,TRBJ2-7,.,few,TGTGCCAGCAGTCCACGTAGAACCTACGAGCAGTACTTC,CASSPRRTYEQYF
TRBV7-6,TRBJ2-2,TRBD1,few,TGTGCCAGCAGTTTGGACAGGGGCCACGGGGAGCTGTTTTTT,CASSLDRGHGELFF
TRBV27,TRBJ1-1,.,.,TGTGCCAGCAGTTTTATAGGGAACACTGAAGCTTTCTTT,CASSFIGNTEAFF
TRBV4-1,TRBJ1-2,.,.,TGCGCCAGCCGCCAAGTAAGCCCTAAGCCACCCTATGGCTACACCTTC,CASRQVSPKPPYGYTF
TRBV7-9,TRBJ2-3,TRBD2,many,TGTGCCAGCAGCCGGACTAGCGGGACGAAAGATACGCAGTATTTT,CASSRTSGTKDTQYF
TRBV24-1,TRBJ2-2,.,many,TGTGCCACCAGTGAGGCCGGGGAGCTGTTTTTT,CATSEAGELFF
TRBV27,TRBJ2-6,.,many,TGTGCCAGCCGGAGCTCTGGGGCCAACGTCCTGACTTTC,CASRSSGANVLTF
TRBV3-1,TRBJ2-4,.,.,TGTGCCAGCAGCCTTGGTGCACTATCGCTAGCCAAAAACATTCGGTACTTC,CASSLGALSLAKNIRYF
TRBV27,TRBJ1-4,TRBD1,.,TGTGCCAGCGGAAAATCGACAGGGCTTAGAAAACTGTTTTTT,CASGKSTGLRKLFF
TRBV7-9,TRBJ2-6,.,many,TGTGCCAGCAGCCCCAAAGATTCTGGGGCCAACGTCCTGACTTTC,CASSPKDSGANVLTF
TRBV7-6,TRBJ2-7,.,many,TGTGCCAGCAGATCGGAGGGGGGGGAGCAGTACTTC,CASRSEGGEQYF
TRBV20-1,TRBJ1-1,.,many,TGCAGTGCTAGAGATCGTGGGAACACTGAAGCTTTCTTT,CSARDRGNTEAFF
TRBV2,TRBJ2-7,.,few,TGTGCCAGCAGATTTACGTACGAGCAGTACTTC,CASRFTYEQYF
TRBV4-2,TRBJ2-7,TRBD2,few,TGTGCCAGCAGCCCTGGGGCTAGCGGGCAAATTAAATCCTACGAGCAGTACTTC,CASSPGASGQIKSYEQYF
TRBV30,TRBJ2-1,.,many,TGTGCCTGGAGGACCTTCTATGGGTCCAATGAGCAGTTCTTC,CAWRTFYGSNEQFF
TRBV7-2,TRBJ1-5,TRBD1,many,TGTGCCAGCCAGAAGACAGGGGGGAATCAGCCCCAGCATTTT,CASQKTGGNQPQHF
TRBV27,TRBJ1-1,TRBD1,many,TGTGCCAGCAGTCCATCGACAGGGGGCGCCACTGAAGCTTTCTTT,CASSPSTGGATEAFF
TRBV9,TRBJ2-2,.,few,TGTGCCAGCAGCGTAGAGAGAGGGGGAAACACCGGGGAGCTGTTTTTT,CASSVERGGNTGELFF
TRBV12-3/TRBV12-4,TRBJ2-1,.,many,TGTGCCAGCAGTCCTTTAATCCACAATGAGCAGTTCTTC,CASSPLIHNEQFF
TRBV18,TRBJ2-3,TRBD1,few,TGTGCCAGCTCACCACCGGACAGGGTGAGCACAGATACGCAGTATTTT,CASSPPDRVSTDTQYF
TRBV5-6,TRBJ1-1,.,many,TGTGCCAGCAGCTTGTTACCCTCCGGGAATGAAGCTTTCTTT,CASSLLPSGNEAFF
TRBV20-1,TRBJ1-2,.,.,TGCAGTGCTAGAGCGCCAGGCATTTATGGCTACACCTTC,CSARAPGIYGYTF
TRBV6-2/TRBV6-3,TRBJ2-2,TRBD2,.,TGTGCCAGCACCCCGCTTGCAGCGGGAGGAACCGGGGAGCTGTTTTTT,CASTPLAAGGTGELFF
TRBV28,TRBJ1-5,TRBD1,few,TGTGCCAGCAGGACAGGGTTGGGTCAGCCCCAGCATTTT,CASRTGLGQPQHF
TRBV29-1,TRBJ2-1,.,.,TGCAGCGTTGGGGTGGCGTCCTACAATGAGCAGTTCTTC,CSVGVASYNEQFF
TRBV28,TRBJ1-2,.,.,TGTGCCAGCAGTTTAGCCGGACACAGTGATGGCTACACCTTC,CASSLAGHSDGYTF
TRBV6-5,TRBJ2-5,.,many,TGTGCCAGCAGTTACGGCAGGGTAGAGACCCAGTACTTC,CASSYGRVETQYF
TRBV4-3,TRBJ1-5,.,.,TGCGCCAGCAGCCAAGATCAGCCCAGCAGGGACCGCAATCAGCCCCAGCATTTT,CASSQDQPSRDRNQPQHF
TRBV5-6,TRBJ2-2,.,.,TGTGCCAGCAGCTTGGCGTGGAACACCGGGGAGCTGTTTTTT,CASSLAWNTGELFF
TRBV6-2/TRBV6-3,TRBJ2-7,TRBD2,many,TGTGCCAGCAGCAACCAGCGGGGGCCCTCCTACGAGCAGTACTTC,CASSNQRGPSYEQYF
TRBV14,TRBJ2-5,TRBD1,.,TGTGCCAGCAGCCAACGCCGGACAGGGAGATTAGAGACCCAGTACTTC,CASSQRRTGRLETQYF
TRBV5-6,TRBJ1-2,.,few,TGTGCCAGCAGCTTTTGGCGCGACAGGTTCTTGTATGGCTACACCTTC,CASSFWRDRFLYGYTF
TRBV6-6,TRBJ2-3,TRBD1,.,TGTGCCAGCACCGACAGGGGGGCAGATACGCAGTATTTT,CASTDRGADTQYF
TRBV12-3/TRBV12-4,TRBJ1-5,.,many,TGTGCCAGCGCCGGGGGCCCCACGGTGGATCAGCCCCAGCATTTT,CASAGGPTVDQPQHF
TRBV11-2,TRBJ2-3,TRBD1,many,TGTGCCAGCAGCTTAGGCCAGGGGGCGGTTAGCGAAGCCGATACGCAGTATTTT,CASSLGQGAVSEADTQYF
TRBV7-2,TRBJ2-7,TRBD1,few,TGTGCCAGCAGCCTGGGACAGAGGAGCTCCTACGAGCAGTACTTC,CASSLGQRSSYEQYF
TRBV29-1,TRBJ2-5,TRBD1,many,TGCAGCGTTGAAGAAGGGGGGGACAGGGGAGCCGCTGAGACCCAGTACTTC,CSVEEGGDRGAAETQYF
TRBV4-3,TRBJ2-5,.,many,TGCGCCAGCAGCCAAGATCGAAGTGAGACCCAGTACTTC,CASSQDRSETQYF
TRBV14,TRBJ2-3,.,many,TGTGCCAGCAGCTCCTTCTACAGGGATACGCAGTATTTT,CASSSFYRDTQYF